These 32 T cell receptor beta chains share one sample of origin, sequenced in a study of OX40 agonist ivuxolimab in advanced cancers. Produced via immunoSEQ multiplex PCR; TCRdb's table is partial and in-frame only. The data contain 40,000 to 60,000 clones, approximately 88% of them singletons. The material was CD4+ or CD8+ T cells sorted from blood, obtained in a trial of the OX40 agonist ivuxolimab. These receptors originate from an adult with an advanced solid tumor such as melanoma, head and neck, liver or kidney cancer.

The chain employs TRBV2 and TRBJ1-1, with 8 bases matching TRBD1. V lost 6 bases and J lost 8; bases outside the gene matches: 5. Germline V gene data show CDR1 as SNHLY and CDR2 as FYNNEI. The CDR3 extends over 12 amino acids. The CDR3 region has the DNA TGTGCCAGCAGCCAAGACAGGGGCGAAGCTTTCTTT. This gives the protein CASSQDRGEAFF.

The chain carries TRBV19 and TRBJ1-4; TRBD1 agrees at 10 bases. Germline V gives CDR1 LNHDA, CDR2 SQIVND (reference sequence). The CDR3 is 15 residues long. V dropped 7 bases and J dropped 7; count of bases not matched to a gene: 9. CDR3 in amino acids: CASIGRQGALEKLFF. The CDR3 DNA is TGTGCCAGTATCGGAAGACAGGGGGCGCTTGAAAAACTGTTTTTT.

The chain uses TRBV5-1 and TRBJ1-5; D not resolved. This CDR3 region has 16 residues. V gave up 4 bases and J gave up 4 bases, with 18 bases separating them. Germline V lookup: CDR1 SGHRS, CDR2 YFSETQ. CDR3 sequence: CASSPTTGQPNQPQHF. The CDR3, as DNA: TGCGCCAGCAGCCCAACCACCGGGCAACCTAATCAGCCCCAGCATTTT.

This clone was detected a few times. V gene TRBV7-3 combines with J gene TRBJ2-7, with 7 positions matching TRBD1. J gave up 9 bases and V 5 bases, and 13 bases lay outside the gene matches. The CDR3 loop spans 14 amino acids. Germline CDR1 SGHTA, CDR2 FQGTGA. Here the CDR3 DNA reads TGTGCCAGCAGCGTAGACAGGGATTCGTCTACGCAGTACTTC. Translated, it gives CASSVDRDSSTQYF.

The CDR3: CASSLDGATNYGYTF. The CDR3, as DNA: TGTGCCAGCAGCTTAGATGGAGCAACTAACTATGGCTACACCTTC. The chain has TRBV7-3 and TRBJ1-2, with D uncertain. CDR1 and CDR2 from the germline V gene are SGHTA and FQGTGA. The CDR3 spans 15 residues. V gave up 2 bases and J gave up 0 bases, with 10 bases separating them.

The chain joins TRBV5-6 to TRBJ2-7; D tentatively fits TRBD1 or TRBD2 (5 bases each). Germline V lookup: CDR1 SGHDT, CDR2 YYEEEE. V was cut by 4 bases and J by 2 bases, with 16 bases left in between. There are 15 residues in the CDR3. CDR3 loop: CASSSAGTGTYEQYF. The DNA for the CDR3 is TGTGCCAGCAGCAGCGCCGGGACCGGAACCTACGAGCAGTACTTC.

The V and J genes are TRBV27 and TRBJ2-1; possible D gene TRBD2, 5 bases. Per the germline V gene, CDR1 is MNHEY and CDR2 is SMNVEV (reference sequence). This CDR3 contains 14 residues. Trimming took off 6 bases at V and 7 bases at J, with 16 bases between the two ends. CDR3 nucleotides: TGTGCCAGCAGCCGGGGTGGCCCGGTTAATGAGCAGTTCTTC. This encodes CASSRGGPVNEQFF.

This clone appeared once. This chain uses TRBV7-9 with TRBJ2-7; 7 positions match TRBD1. CDR3 length: 15 amino acids. Germline CDR1 and CDR2: SEHNR and FQNEAQ (reference sequence). V was pared by 6 bases and J by 3 bases, with 11 bases of the junction left unmatched. The DNA for the CDR3 is TGTGCCAGCAGTGTAGACGGGACAGTGAGCTACGAGCAGTACTTC. Translating it yields CASSVDGTVSYEQYF.

CDR3 DNA sequence: TGTGCCAGCAGCCAGGCTACCGGGGAGCTGTTTTTT. Translation: CASSQATGELFF. The chain carries TRBV7-3 and TRBJ2-2; D gene unclear. The length of the CDR3 is 12 residues. V lost 5 bases to trimming and J lost 5 bases, with 6 bases between them. Germline CDR1 and CDR2: SGHTA and FQGTGA.

The DNA of the CDR3 is TGTGCCAGCAGTTACGGGGGACAGGGTTATAATTCACCCCTCCACTTT. Its protein is CASSYGGQGYNSPLHF. The V call is TRBV6-6, the J call TRBJ1-6; 9 nucleotides agree with TRBD1. The CDR3 covers 16 residues. The V and J ends lost 2 bases and 4 bases, in that order; junction bases with no gene match: 3. Germline V gene lookup returns CDR1 MNHNY and CDR2 SVGAGI (reference sequence).

This rearrangement joins TRBV5-1 to TRBJ2-7; 7 bases are a match to TRBD1. The CDR3 has 15 amino acids. J was trimmed by 0 bases and V by 4 bases; bases with no gene match: 7. The germline V gene has CDR1 SGHRS and CDR2 YFSETQ. The CDR3 loop is CASSVGTALSYEQYF. DNA of the CDR3: TGCGCCAGCAGCGTAGGGACAGCACTCTCCTACGAGCAGTACTTC.

The V call is TRBV2, the J call TRBJ2-5, with 9 bases lining up with TRBD1. The tail of the sequence fits TRBJ2-7 better, so the J call may be wrong. The CDR3 sequence is 16 residues long. Germline CDR1 reads SNHLY; CDR2 reads FYNNEI. The DNA of the CDR3 is TGTGCCAGCAGTGAACCCCCGGGACAGGGCCCCTACGAGCAGTACTTC. Translation gives CASSEPPGQGPYEQYF.

The J gene is TRBJ2-5, the V gene TRBV4-3; possible D gene TRBD2, 6 bases. The CDR3 has 14 amino acids. Germline CDR1 reads LGHNA; CDR2 reads YSLEER. The germline V and J ends were trimmed by 4 bases and 5 bases, with 14 bases remaining between them. The CDR3: CASSRDRGSETQYF. The CDR3 DNA sequence: TGCGCCAGCAGCCGAGACCGGGGGTCGGAGACCCAGTACTTC.

This chain uses TRBV4-3 with TRBJ1-5; TRBD1 might be the D (5 bases). Deletions cut 0 bases from V and 6 bases from J, with 9 bases between. Germline V gene data show CDR1 as LGHNA and CDR2 as YSLEER. CDR3 size: 14 residues. The DNA for the CDR3 is TGCGCCAGCAGCCAAGAATTGGGGGTTCAGCCCCAGCATTTT. Residues: CASSQELGVQPQHF.

The chain links TRBV11-2 to TRBJ2-3; no definite D call. V lost 6 bases and J lost 0, with 7 bases in between. This CDR3 has 13 residues. CDR1 is SGHAT, CDR2 FQNNGV, per germline. CDR3 coding DNA: TGTGCCAGCAGATCTTCAAGCACAGATACGCAGTATTTT. Its translation: CASRSSSTDTQYF.

Details on this clone: One junction end disagrees with the germline gene, perhaps due to a read error. The chain has TRBV6-5 and TRBJ1-2, with TRBD1 matching over 11 bases. CDR3 length equals 16 residues. CDR1 MNHEY and CDR2 SVGAGI come from the germline V gene. The CDR3 region is CTSSYSGQGALGGYTF. CDR3 bases: TGTACCAGCAGTTACTCCGGACAGGGGGCGCTTGGAGGCTACACCTTC.

The genes are TRBV19 and TRBJ2-7, with 7 bases that match TRBD1. Germline CDR1 is LNHDA and CDR2 is SQIVND (reference sequence). The CDR3 consists of 13 residues. Trimming removed 3 bases from V and 3 bases from J; junction bases left unmatched: 2. This CDR3 is CASSIRDSYEQYF. Here the CDR3 DNA reads TGTGCCAGTAGTATTAGGGACAGCTACGAGCAGTACTTC.

The V and J genes are TRBV6-6 and TRBJ2-7; D call uncertain. In germline, CDR1 is MNHNY, CDR2 SVGAGI (reference sequence). The V end lost 5 bases, the J end lost 5 bases, and 10 bases lay between the germline ends. This CDR3 spans 12 amino acids. CDR3 sequence reads: CASSPRLDEQYF. For the CDR3, the DNA is TGTGCCAGCAGTCCGAGACTGGACGAGCAGTACTTC.

The chain uses TRBV5-6 and TRBJ2-1, with D perhaps matching TRBD1 or TRBD2 (5 bases each). The CDR3 is made up of 15 amino acids. From germline, CDR1 is SGHDT and CDR2 YYEEEE. Between the trimmed V and J ends, which lost 1 base and 5 bases, there was a span of 13 bases. CDR3 in amino acids: CASSLFGAQNNEQFF. CDR3 coding DNA: TGTGCCAGCAGCTTGTTCGGGGCGCAAAACAATGAGCAGTTCTTC.

The chain carries TRBV19 and TRBJ2-7; TRBD1 agrees at 7 bases. Germline V gives CDR1 LNHDA, CDR2 SQIVND (reference sequence). V was pared by 9 bases and J by 1 base, with 6 bases of the junction left unmatched. The CDR3 has 13 amino acids. The DNA of the CDR3 is TGTGCCAGCCAGGGACAGCAGTCCTACGAGCAGTACTTC. It encodes CASQGQQSYEQYF.

The chain combines TRBV6-6 with TRBJ2-7; D gene ambiguous. V was trimmed by 5 bases and J by 2 bases, leaving 7 bases between them. Germline CDR1 is MNHNY and CDR2 is SVGAGI (reference sequence). The CDR3 covers 12 residues. This chain's CDR3 is CASSPGPYEQYF. The CDR3, as DNA: TGTGCCAGCAGTCCCGGCCCCTACGAGCAGTACTTC.

The gene calls are TRBV30 and TRBJ1-2; TRBD1 might be the D (5 bases). This CDR3 has 16 residues. Trimming stripped 3 bases from V and 0 bases from J, with 17 bases between. Germline CDR1 reads GTSNPN; CDR2 reads SVGIG (reference sequence). The CDR3 sequence is CAWRRAGQRANYGYTF. CDR3 DNA: TGTGCCTGGAGAAGGGCGGGGCAGCGAGCTAACTATGGCTACACCTTC.

V usage is TRBV9 and J usage is TRBJ2-7; tentative D call: TRBD1 (6 bases). CDR3 length: 15 amino acids. Trimming cost V 0 bases and J 0 bases, with 10 bases left between them. Germline CDR1 reads SGDLS; CDR2 reads YYNGEE. For the CDR3, the DNA is TGTGCCAGCAGCGTAGGTATAGGGGGCTCCTACGAGCAGTACTTC. This translates into CASSVGIGGSYEQYF.

The J gene is TRBJ2-7, the V gene TRBV28; D may match TRBD1 or TRBD2 (6 bases each). The germline V gene has CDR1 MDHEN and CDR2 SYDVKM. The V end was cut by 3 bases, the J end by 4 bases, with 16 bases between. The CDR3 length is 15 residues. CDR3 region: CASSFGGQEEYEQYF. CDR3 nucleotides: TGTGCCAGCAGTTTTGGGGGGCAGGAGGAATACGAGCAGTACTTC.

The chain is built from TRBV5-1 and TRBJ1-2; D is undetermined. The CDR3 is 15 amino acids. Germline-derived CDR1 and CDR2 are SGHRS and YFSETQ. Deletions cut 7 bases from V and 4 bases from J, with 20 bases between. The CDR3 bases are TGCGCCAGCCGGATCGACGGCCCCTTGGGCTATGGCTACACCTTC. Translating it yields CASRIDGPLGYGYTF.

The chain employs TRBV19 and TRBJ2-7; D remains ambiguous. With 5 bases removed from V and 9 bases from J, the gap between germline ends came to 17 bases. CDR1 LNHDA and CDR2 SQIVND come from the germline V gene (reference sequence). The CDR3 has 13 residues. The CDR3 region has the DNA TGTGCCAGTAGTCTGCAGAACTTCGACGGGCAGTACTTC. It codes for CASSLQNFDGQYF.

The chain is built from TRBV7-9 and TRBJ2-3; 9 bases align to TRBD2. Germline V lookup: CDR1 SEHNR, CDR2 FQNEAQ (reference sequence). V was pared by 2 bases and J by 3 bases, with 3 bases of the junction left unmatched. This CDR3 spans 15 amino acids. Here the CDR3 DNA reads TGTGCCAGCAGCTTATTTAGCGGGGGAACAGATACGCAGTATTTT. Amino acids: CASSLFSGGTDTQYF.

The chain combines TRBV30 with TRBJ1-4; no reliable D call. Germline V CDR1 and CDR2: GTSNPN, SVGIG (reference sequence). V was cut by 3 bases and J by 6 bases, with 20 bases left in between. The CDR3 spans 16 residues. The DNA of the CDR3 is TGTGCCTGGAGGGGTGGACGCCGGATATATGATGAAAAACTGTTTTTT. Translated, it gives CAWRGGRRIYDEKLFF.

The chain links TRBV6-6 to TRBJ1-1, with D perhaps matching TRBD1 (6 bases). The germline V and J ends were trimmed by 8 bases and 1 base, with 11 bases remaining between them. The length of the CDR3 is 13 residues. Per germline, CDR1 MNHNY and CDR2 SVGAGI (reference sequence). CDR3 DNA: TGTGCCAGCGGGGACAATGGGAACACTGAAGCTTTCTTT. It yields the protein CASGDNGNTEAFF.

The V and J genes are TRBV6-1 and TRBJ1-5; TRBD1 aligns across 9 bases. Trimming removed 6 bases from V and 1 base from J; junction bases left unmatched: 4. The length of the CDR3 is 15 residues. CDR1 and CDR2 (germline): MNHNS, SASEGT. The CDR3 reads CASSWDRVSNQPQHF. CDR3 coding DNA: TGTGCCAGCAGCTGGGACAGGGTGAGCAATCAGCCCCAGCATTTT.

The chain is built from TRBV5-5 and TRBJ1-4; tentative D call: TRBD1 (5 bases). The V and J ends lost 4 bases and 11 bases respectively, with 15 bases between them. The CDR3 covers 13 residues. CDR1 and CDR2 (germline): SGHKS, YYEKEE (reference sequence). DNA for the CDR3: TGTGCCAGCAGCCGCGGGACGGATGGCAAACTGTTTTTT. This translates into CASSRGTDGKLFF.

The chain is built from TRBV9 and TRBJ1-4; D is perhaps TRBD1 (5 bases). There are 16 residues in the CDR3. Trimming shortened V by 4 bases and J by 8 bases, and 21 bases separated the two germline ends. Per the germline V gene, CDR1 is SGDLS and CDR2 is YYNGEE. The CDR3 protein is CASSLHPSGVGEKLFF. DNA of the CDR3: TGTGCCAGCAGCCTCCATCCTTCGGGGGTGGGGGAAAAACTGTTTTTT.